This is a list of T cell receptor beta chains from one sample in a study of tumor-infiltrating lymphocytes in primary liver carcinoma. In TCRdb, the multiplex PCR reads were re-called with MiXCR into one record per CDR3 protein. Of roughly 53,000 distinct CDR3 sequences in the sample, 60% to 75% were seen once. The sequenced material came from liver tumor tissue from sampling region 2. The receptors here all came from a man aged 35 to 55 with primary liver carcinoma and hepatitis B virus infection. The CDR3 runs from the conserved cysteine through the conserved F or W. Each record gives: V gene, J gene, D gene, clone size, CDR3 protein, CDR3 DNA. A D gene is named only where the DNA matches it firmly. Size is stated for part of the rows, as once, few or many counts, or as a class when the clone is expanded.

v_gene: TRBV12-3/TRBV12-4
j_gene: TRBJ1-2
d_gene: .
abundance: .
CDR3aa: CTSSYQDRPDYGYTF
CDR3nt: TGTACCAGCAGCTACCAGGACAGACCTGACTATGGCTACACCTTC

v_gene: TRBV7-3
j_gene: TRBJ2-3
d_gene: TRBD1
abundance: .
CDR3aa: CASSLAGTGSTNTQYF
CDR3nt: TGTGCCAGCAGCTTAGCCGGGACAGGTAGCACAAATACGCAGTATTTT

v_gene: TRBV11-2
j_gene: TRBJ2-1
d_gene: .
abundance: .
CDR3aa: CASSSRPSRRIYGRFF
CDR3nt: TGTGCCAGCAGCTCGCGCCCCAGCAGGAGGATCTATGGGCGGTTCTTC

v_gene: TRBV13
j_gene: TRBJ2-7
d_gene: .
abundance: once
CDR3aa: CASRLGPGSHF
CDR3nt: TGTGCCAGCAGGCTCGGACCGGGTAGTCACTTC

v_gene: TRBV24-1
j_gene: TRBJ2-3
d_gene: TRBD1
abundance: many
CDR3aa: CATSETGGSTDTQYF
CDR3nt: TGTGCCACCAGTGAAACAGGGGGGAGCACAGATACGCAGTATTTT

v_gene: TRBV5-1
j_gene: TRBJ2-5
d_gene: TRBD1
abundance: many
CDR3aa: CASSKGQKETQYF
CDR3nt: TGCGCCAGCAGCAAGGGACAGAAAGAGACCCAGTACTTC

v_gene: TRBV11-2
j_gene: TRBJ2-7
d_gene: TRBD2
abundance: .
CDR3aa: CANSLSDGLAGGVYEQYF
CDR3nt: TGTGCCAACAGCTTATCCGATGGACTAGCGGGAGGGGTGTACGAGCAGTACTTC

v_gene: TRBV6-1
j_gene: TRBJ1-6
d_gene: TRBD1
abundance: .
CDR3aa: CASSTGTGYGVGSPIHF
CDR3nt: TGTGCCAGCAGTACAGGGACAGGGTATGGAGTGGGATCACCCATCCACTTT

v_gene: TRBV6-5
j_gene: TRBJ2-7
d_gene: .
abundance: .
CDR3aa: CASIYSPLSSEQYF
CDR3nt: TGTGCCAGCATTTACTCTCCCCTCTCCTCCGAGCAGTACTTC

v_gene: TRBV11-2
j_gene: TRBJ2-4
d_gene: .
abundance: .
CDR3aa: CASSLGSGLTKNIQYF
CDR3nt: TGTGCCAGTAGCTTAGGTTCGGGGCTAACCAAAAACATTCAGTACTTC

v_gene: TRBV6-5
j_gene: TRBJ1-2
d_gene: .
abundance: .
CDR3aa: CASSVGSSANYGHTF
CDR3nt: TGTGCCAGCAGTGTTGGGAGTTCGGCTAACTATGGCCACACCTTC

v_gene: TRBV6-2/TRBV6-3
j_gene: TRBJ2-2
d_gene: TRBD2
abundance: many
CDR3aa: CASSQPGLGSGELFF
CDR3nt: TGTGCCAGCAGTCAACCGGGACTAGGGTCCGGGGAGCTGTTTTTT